This TCR beta chain was found in a study of technical replicates of blood from a few donors. Here immunoSEQ multiplex PCR was the method, and the copy in TCRdb shows in-frame clones only, minus some. The sample gives around 13,000 clones, 94% of which show up once; 6.5% to 8.5% is in the top ten. The germline V gene encodes CDR1 LNHDA and CDR2 SQIVND (reference sequence). Trimming took 7 bases from V and 3 from J, leaving 21 bases between them. CDR3 length equals 16 residues. The chain combines TRBV19 with TRBJ1-1, with D hard to call. The sequence was obtained from a human donor in good health. Material for sequencing was PBMCs. The CDR3 is CASTSPGMEGDTEAFF. CDR3 bases: TGTGCCAGTACCTCCCCCGGGATGGAGGGTGACACTGAAGCTTTCTTT.